The next 21 T cell receptor beta chains were all read from a single sample in a study of response to subunit inactivated influenza vaccine. TCRdb itself ran the RT-PCR reads through MiXCR, one entry per CDR3 protein. The sample includes more than 450,000 distinct CDR3 sequences, approximately 12% of them seen just once. Source: PBMCs from blood, taken on the day of vaccination. These TCRs come from a man aged 45 to 65 who received an inactivated influenza vaccine.

The table lists this clonotype with a few counts. The CDR3 protein is CASSLDGPSTGELFF. The CDR3 bases are TGTGCCAGCAGCTTAGATGGTCCTTCCACCGGGGAGCTGTTTTTT. This rearrangement joins TRBV7-9 to TRBJ2-2; D uncertain. Trimming took 1 base from V and 4 from J, leaving 10 bases between them. The germline V gene encodes CDR1 SEHNR and CDR2 FQNEAQ (reference sequence). The CDR3 has 15 residues.

Here the CDR3 DNA reads TGCAGTGCTAGTACTTGGGCAGGGACAGATACGCAGTATTTT. Encoded protein: CSASTWAGTDTQYF. V is TRBV20-1 and J is TRBJ2-3; D perhaps matches TRBD1 (5 bases). CDR1 is DFQATT, CDR2 SNEGSKA, per germline (reference sequence). This CDR3 contains 14 residues. V dropped 3 bases and J dropped 3 bases, with 13 bases sitting between them.

This clonotype has more than one count but fewer than ten. This chain links TRBV11-1 with TRBJ2-7, with 13 bases aligning to TRBD2. This CDR3 has 18 residues. Germline CDR1 reads SGHAT; CDR2 reads FQDESV (reference sequence). V lost 4 bases to trimming and J lost 3 bases; unmatched junction nucleotides: 12. DNA for the CDR3: TGTGCCAGCAGCTCCGGGACTAGCGGGGAGACCGTCCTCTACGAGCAGTACTTC. This gives the protein CASSSGTSGETVLYEQYF.

In this sample, this clonotype turned up a few times. The chain recombines TRBV15 with TRBJ2-7; TRBD1 is a possible D gene (5 bases). The CDR3 totals 15 residues. CDR1 and CDR2 from the germline V gene are LNHNV and YYDKDF (reference sequence). Trimming cost V 4 bases and J 1 base, with 14 bases left between them. Here the CDR3 reads CATSKDQGGSYEQYF. As DNA, the CDR3 is TGTGCCACCAGCAAAGACCAGGGTGGTTCCTACGAGCAGTACTTC.

This clonotype occurred many times. The chain is built from TRBV12-3 or TRBV12-4 and TRBJ1-6; TRBD1 might be the D (5 bases). Trimming removed 5 bases from V and 0 bases from J, with 8 bases in between. The CDR3 sequence is 15 residues long. The CDR3 loop reads CASSQDISYNSPLHF. The CDR3 DNA reads as TGTGCCAGCAGTCAGGACATCTCCTATAATTCACCCCTCCACTTT.

On this clonotype itself: A read error may produce the germline difference seen at one junction end. This chain joins TRBV12-3 or TRBV12-4 and TRBJ2-3; no definite D call. The CDR3 is 11 amino acids. The CDR3 DNA follows: TGTGCCACCAGTGACGGCCCTACGCAGTATTTT. This translates into CATSDGPTQYF.

The V and J genes are TRBV9 and TRBJ2-5; 8 bases align to TRBD2. V dropped 4 bases and J dropped 4; count of bases not matched to a gene: 15. This CDR3 region has 17 residues. CDR1 is SGDLS, CDR2 YYNGEE, per germline. CDR3 amino acids: CASSSQTSALWGETQYF. Written as DNA, the CDR3 is TGTGCCAGCAGCTCCCAGACTAGCGCCCTTTGGGGAGAGACCCAGTACTTC.

The gene calls are TRBV11-2 and TRBJ2-3; 10 bases line up with TRBD2. This CDR3 is 15 amino acids long. Germline V gene data show CDR1 as SGHAT and CDR2 as FQNNGV. V shed 3 bases and J 2 bases; nucleotides not matched to a gene: 2. This CDR3 is CASSFSGRYTDTQYF. CDR3 in DNA: TGTGCCAGCAGCTTTAGCGGGAGGTACACAGATACGCAGTATTTT.

This chain uses TRBV29-1 with TRBJ2-3; TRBD2 agrees at 11 bases. Germline-derived CDR1 and CDR2 are SQVTM and ANQGSEA. This CDR3 is built from 17 residues. With V trimmed by 0 bases and J by 5 bases, 10 bases remained unmatched. CDR3 in amino acids: CSVEDWASGRQVDTQYF. The CDR3 bases are TGCAGCGTTGAAGATTGGGCTAGCGGGAGGCAGGTAGATACGCAGTATTTT.

This chain joins TRBV4-2 and TRBJ1-5, with D unclear. CDR1 and CDR2 from the germline V gene are LGHNA and YNFKEQ. Trimming cost V 10 bases and J 1 base, with 11 bases left between them. The CDR3 spans 13 residues. The CDR3 spells CAIRLGSNQPQHF. The DNA for the CDR3 is TGTGCCATTCGACTAGGGAGCAATCAGCCCCAGCATTTT.

The gene calls are TRBV28 and TRBJ2-2, with TRBD2 matching over 9 bases. The junction had 10 bases not matched to a gene; V was cut back by 6 bases and J by 5 bases. The CDR3 is 16 amino acids. The germline gives CDR1 MDHEN, CDR2 SYDVKM. This CDR3 is CASSSASGGRTGELFF. The CDR3 DNA follows: TGTGCCAGCAGCTCGGCCAGCGGGGGGAGGACCGGGGAGCTGTTTTTT.

This clonotype was picked up a small number of times. The chain combines TRBV5-1 with TRBJ2-3, with D possibly TRBD1 on 5 matching bases. Germline-derived CDR1 and CDR2 are SGHRS and YFSETQ. The CDR3 consists of 14 residues. V was clipped by 4 bases and J by 3 bases, with 12 bases between them. The CDR3 region has the DNA TGCGCCAGCAGCGGACACCCACAAACAGATACGCAGTATTTT. It is translated as CASSGHPQTDTQYF.

This clonotype was detected ten times or more. The chain is built from TRBV12-3 or TRBV12-4 and TRBJ2-2; either TRBD1 or TRBD2 may fit D (6 bases each). The CDR3 covers 14 residues. Trimming removed 7 bases at V and 7 bases at J, with 16 bases between. The CDR3 here is CASTSGGLGGELFF. The CDR3 DNA follows: TGTGCCAGCACTAGTGGGGGGCTTGGCGGGGAGCTGTTTTTT.

The chain links TRBV2 to TRBJ2-4; D call uncertain. Germline V CDR1 and CDR2: SNHLY, FYNNEI. The CDR3 is 11 residues long. V dropped 3 bases and J dropped 7 bases, with 4 bases sitting between them. CDR3 amino acids: CASSDLNIQYF. The CDR3 DNA sequence: TGTGCCAGCAGTGATTTGAACATTCAGTACTTC. Variable domain in full (rest from reference TRBV2 and TRBJ2-4): EPEVTQTPSHQVTQMGQEVILRCVPISNHLYFYWYRQILGQKVEFLVSFYNNEISEKSEIFDDQFSVERPDGSNFTLKIRSTKLEDSAMYFCASSDLNIQYFGAGTRLSVL.

This clonotype was recorded a few times. This chain uses TRBV12-3 or TRBV12-4 with TRBJ2-1, with D perhaps matching TRBD2 (5 bases). CDR3 length equals 19 residues. Trimming left V 4 bases short and J 3 bases short, with 25 bases between. The CDR3 reads CASSSRGATPDTFYNEQFF. The CDR3 DNA follows: TGTGCCAGCAGTTCACGGGGAGCGACCCCAGATACCTTCTACAATGAGCAGTTCTTC.

This clonotype was observed a handful of times. In DNA, the CDR3 is TGCGCCAGCAGCCCCGCCACCCAGGGGCTTAGCAATCAGCCCCAGCATTTT. Amino acids: CASSPATQGLSNQPQHF. The chain carries TRBV4-1 and TRBJ1-5; maybe TRBD1 (6 bases). This CDR3 is built from 17 residues. The V gene lost 4 bases and the J gene lost 0 bases, with 16 bases spanning the gap. Germline V lookup: CDR1 MGHRA, CDR2 YSYEKL.

The rearrangement links TRBV5-1 to TRBJ1-5; 9 positions agree with TRBD1. There are 15 residues in the CDR3. Germline assignment: CDR1 SGHRS and CDR2 YFSETQ. V dropped 4 bases and J dropped 5; count of bases not matched to a gene: 7. The CDR3 nucleotides read TGCGCCAGCAGCGAACGGGACAGGGTAGATCAGCCCCAGCATTTT. Translated, it gives CASSERDRVDQPQHF.

V gene TRBV5-6 combines with J gene TRBJ2-5; 12 nucleotides align to TRBD2. The J segment lost 5 bases and the V segment lost 0 bases, leaving 2 bases of the junction unmatched. This CDR3 is 15 amino acids long. Germline V gene data show CDR1 as SGHDT and CDR2 as YYEEEE. The chain's CDR3 is CASSLASGGEETQYF. DNA of the CDR3: TGTGCCAGCAGCTTGGCTAGCGGGGGGGAGGAGACCCAGTACTTC.

A few counts support this clonotype. In DNA form, the CDR3 reads TGTGCCAGCAGCTCAGCGGGGGGGGGCGGGGAGCTGTTTTTT. Amino acids: CASSSAGGGGELFF. The V gene is TRBV7-8, the J gene TRBJ2-2; 10 nucleotides line up with TRBD2. The CDR3 extends over 14 amino acids. The V and J ends lost 4 bases and 7 bases, in that order; junction bases with no gene match: 3. Germline V gene lookup returns CDR1 SGHVS and CDR2 FQNEAQ.

The chain is built from TRBV28 and TRBJ2-3, with TRBD2 matching 12 bases. Germline V gene lookup returns CDR1 MDHEN and CDR2 SYDVKM. This CDR3 region has 17 residues. V gave up 4 bases and J gave up 1 base; unmatched junction bases: 6. DNA of the CDR3: TGTGCCAGCAGTTCTCTAGCGGGGGGGCCGGGCACAGATACGCAGTATTTT. Translated: CASSSLAGGPGTDTQYF.

Remarks on this clonotype: This may come from a read error, since a much larger clone is one base off. V and J are TRBV12-3 or TRBV12-4 and TRBJ1-2; D remains unclear. CDR3 length: 12 amino acids. In nucleotides, the CDR3 is TGTGCCAGCAGTTTGATAGGTTATGGCCACACCTTC. Translation: CASSLIGYGHTF.